The 14 T cell receptor beta chains presented below share a single source sample, sequenced in a study of blood T cell repertoires in COVID-19. Using immunoSEQ multiplex PCR, the repertoire was profiled, and TCRdb retains in-frame clones only, with some absent. The profile covers around 14,000 clones, with around 87% appearing a single time and 2.9% taken by the ten largest. The sequenced sample consisted of peripheral blood. All receptors come from a human donor in a cohort sampled during active COVID-19.

This sequence joins TRBV19 and TRBJ2-5; the match to TRBD1 covers 7 bases. This CDR3 spans 15 amino acids. Germline loops: CDR1 LNHDA, CDR2 SQIVND (reference sequence). The V segment lost 4 bases and the J segment 1 base; nucleotides outside the gene matches: 6. CDR3 sequence: CASSKGAEAQETQYF. The CDR3 DNA is TGTGCCAGTAGTAAGGGGGCTGAGGCCCAAGAGACCCAGTACTTC.

This clone was seen a few times. The chain recombines TRBV11-2 with TRBJ2-1; D is possibly TRBD2 (5 bases). This CDR3 has 12 amino acids. V lost 5 bases and J lost 10, with 12 bases in between. The germline V gene encodes CDR1 SGHAT and CDR2 FQNNGV. CDR3 region: CASSPLASEQFF. The CDR3 DNA reads TGTGCCAGCAGCCCTTTAGCGAGCGAGCAGTTCTTC.

The rearrangement joins TRBV18 to TRBJ1-1; no clear D gene. V dropped 0 bases and J dropped 1 base, with 9 bases sitting between them. Germline values: CDR1 KGHSH, CDR2 LQKENI. The CDR3 covers 15 residues. The CDR3 here is CASSPPRSGNTEAFF. The CDR3 DNA follows: TGTGCCAGCTCACCACCGAGGTCGGGGAACACTGAAGCTTTCTTT.

The chain links TRBV18 to TRBJ2-7; 11 positions match TRBD2. After removal of 3 bases from V and 4 bases from J, the junction contained 5 bases not matched to a gene. From germline, CDR1 is KGHSH and CDR2 LQKENI. The CDR3 consists of 15 residues. DNA of the CDR3: TGTGCCAGCTCACCGACTAGCGGGGCTTTATACGAGCAGTACTTC. It codes for CASSPTSGALYEQYF.

This chain joins TRBV18 and TRBJ1-5, with D maybe TRBD1 (6 bases). This CDR3 contains 16 residues. CDR1 is KGHSH, CDR2 LQKENI, per germline. Trimming took off 3 bases at V and 3 bases at J, with 15 bases between the two ends. The CDR3 bases are TGTGCCAGCTCACCCAGACAGGAAGACTTCAATCAGCCCCAGCATTTT. It encodes CASSPRQEDFNQPQHF.

The CDR3 DNA reads as TGTGCCAGCAGTTTTCGGGGATCCCTGAGGGAAGCTTTCTTT. Protein product: CASSFRGSLREAFF. The V call is TRBV27, the J call TRBJ1-1; D not certain. V lost 3 bases and J 8 bases, leaving 16 bases between the germline ends. This CDR3 contains 14 residues. Germline CDR1 is MNHEY and CDR2 is SMNVEV (reference sequence).

The rearrangement links TRBV2 to TRBJ2-1; 10 bases match TRBD2. The CDR3 consists of 16 residues. V shed 6 bases and J 5 bases; nucleotides not matched to a gene: 10. CDR1 SNHLY and CDR2 FYNNEI come from the germline V gene. DNA of the CDR3: TGTGCCAGCAGCGCCTGGGGGACTAGCGATCACAATGAGCAGTTCTTC. It encodes CASSAWGTSDHNEQFF.

The chain uses TRBV6-1 and TRBJ2-6; 10 bases agree with TRBD1. This CDR3 is 20 amino acids long. The junction had 11 bases not matched to a gene; V was cut back by 1 base and J by 2 bases. Looked up from germline, CDR1 is MNHNS and CDR2 is SASEGT. The CDR3 DNA reads TGTGCCAGCAGTGAAGTAAAAGTGACAGGGGGCGGGACTGGGGCCAACGTCCTGACTTTC. Translated, it gives CASSEVKVTGGGTGANVLTF.

This clone appeared a single time. CDR3 sequence (DNA): TGTGCCAGCAGTTTGGGGGGCTCTGGAAACACCATATATTTT. This encodes CASSLGGSGNTIYF. V gene TRBV28 combines with J gene TRBJ1-3; D is possibly TRBD1 (5 bases). The CDR3 sequence is 14 residues long. Germline V lookup: CDR1 MDHEN, CDR2 SYDVKM. The V gene lost 3 bases and the J gene lost 0 bases, with 6 bases spanning the gap.

The rearrangement links TRBV27 to TRBJ2-3, with 7 bases lining up with TRBD1. V lost 7 bases to trimming and J lost 1 base; unmatched junction nucleotides: 8. Germline CDR1 is MNHEY and CDR2 is SMNVEV (reference sequence). This CDR3 has 15 residues. CDR3 sequence reads: CASTTGRQRTDTQYF. CDR3 DNA sequence: TGTGCCAGCACGACAGGGCGACAGCGCACAGATACGCAGTATTTT.

The chain employs TRBV9 and TRBJ2-7; 11 bases agree with TRBD2. Trimming removed 0 bases from V and 5 bases from J; junction bases left unmatched: 10. Looked up from germline, CDR1 is SGDLS and CDR2 is YYNGEE. CDR3 length: 17 amino acids. The CDR3 spells CASSVGSSGRAVHEQYF. The DNA for the CDR3 is TGTGCCAGCAGCGTAGGTAGTAGCGGGAGGGCCGTCCACGAGCAGTACTTC.

This clone has just a few counts. This chain uses TRBV6-2 or TRBV6-3 with TRBJ1-5; D may be TRBD1 (6 bases). V lost 6 bases and J 2 bases, leaving 11 bases between the germline ends. Germline V lookup: CDR1 MNHEY, CDR2 SVGEGT. There are 14 residues in the CDR3. The CDR3 reads CASSQGTGNQPQHF. The CDR3 DNA follows: TGTGCCAGCAGCCAGGGGACTGGCAATCAGCCCCAGCATTTT.

The rearrangement joins TRBV6-5 to TRBJ2-5; a weak D match, TRBD2 (5 bases). Germline V gene data show CDR1 as MNHEY and CDR2 as SVGAGI. The CDR3 contains 14 residues. The ends were cut back, 4 bases at V and 1 base at J, with 10 bases in the middle. In nucleotides, the CDR3 is TGTGCCAGCAGTTCACTAGGGATCCAAGAGACCCAGTACTTC. Protein sequence: CASSSLGIQETQYF.

The chain links TRBV5-1 to TRBJ2-2; TRBD2 aligns across 11 bases. This CDR3 region has 17 residues. Losses at the gene ends were 2 bases for V and 7 bases for J; bases not matched to a gene: 10. CDR1 is SGHRS, CDR2 YFSETQ, per germline. CDR3 sequence reads: CASSFSLAGGPFGELFF. The CDR3 DNA is TGCGCCAGCAGCTTCTCTTTAGCGGGAGGGCCCTTCGGGGAGCTGTTTTTT.